The text below deals with one T cell receptor beta chain. The germline gives CDR1 SGHRS, CDR2 YFSETQ. Trimming pared 1 base from V and 2 bases from J, leaving 17 bases between. The CDR3 runs 17 residues. This sample is drawn from a study of OX40 agonist ivuxolimab in advanced cancers. Overall study context: Three patients, one with hepatocellular carcinoma and two with cutaneous melanoma, responded partially.

Generated by immunoSEQ multiplex PCR, the TCRdb table keeps only in-frame clones and is missing some. The table records 50,000 to 65,000 clones, over 75% of them present only once. This chain connects TRBV5-1 to TRBJ2-3; D is perhaps TRBD1 or TRBD2 (6 bases each). This sample comprised CD4+ or CD8+ T cells sorted from blood, obtained in a trial of the OX40 agonist ivuxolimab. The clonotype originates from an adult with an advanced solid tumor such as melanoma, head and neck, liver or kidney cancer. Written as DNA, the CDR3 is TGCGCCAGCAGCTTGCGGTCGATTGGGGGGCCCACAGATACGCAGTATTTT. It is translated as CASSLRSIGGPTDTQYF.